A selection of T cell receptor beta chains follows, all from one sample in a study of shared clonotypes between healthy human individuals. TCRdb keeps only in-frame clones here, not all; method: immunoSEQ multiplex PCR. The sample includes 950,000 to 1,100,000 clones, about 70% of them seen just once. Sequencing was carried out using memory CD4+ T cells sorted from blood. These receptors were collected from a man between 18 and 29 years old in good health. The CDR3 runs from the conserved cysteine through the conserved F or W. Fields, in order: clone size, J gene, D gene, V gene, CDR3 DNA, CDR3 protein. The D gene is left open where the match is weak. The size field is filled for only some rows; it gives once, few, many or a size class.

clone_size: few
j_call: TRBJ1-1
d_call: NA
v_call: TRBV7-9
cdr3_nt: TGTGCCAGCAGCTTAGGAGGGACAATGAACACTGAAGCTTTCTTT
cdr3_aa: CASSLGGTMNTEAFF

clone_size: once
j_call: TRBJ1-3
d_call: NA
v_call: TRBV7-2
cdr3_nt: TGTGCCAGCAGTCCAGACTATTCCGGAAACACCATATATTTT
cdr3_aa: CASSPDYSGNTIYF

clone_size: NA
j_call: TRBJ2-2
d_call: TRBD1
v_call: TRBV29-1
cdr3_nt: TGCAGCGTCGGACAGGGCGGGGGGGAGCTGTTTTTT
cdr3_aa: CSVGQGGGELFF

clone_size: many
j_call: TRBJ2-1
d_call: TRBD2
v_call: TRBV9
cdr3_nt: TGTGCCAGCAGCGTAGGTCTAGCGGGGCGCAATGAGCAGTTCTTC
cdr3_aa: CASSVGLAGRNEQFF

clone_size: NA
j_call: TRBJ1-3
d_call: NA
v_call: TRBV7-9
cdr3_nt: TGTGCCAGCAGCAACGACCGGACTCGCCGGAACACCATATATTTT
cdr3_aa: CASSNDRTRRNTIYF

clone_size: NA
j_call: TRBJ2-7
d_call: TRBD2
v_call: TRBV5-4
cdr3_nt: TGTGCCAGCAGCCGAAAGCGGGGGGACTACGAGCAGTACTTC
cdr3_aa: CASSRKRGDYEQYF

clone_size: NA
j_call: TRBJ2-2
d_call: TRBD2
v_call: TRBV5-1
cdr3_nt: TGCGCCAGCAGCTTGGGCCGACTAGCGGGAGCATCAGGGGAGCTGTTTTTT
cdr3_aa: CASSLGRLAGASGELFF

clone_size: few
j_call: TRBJ2-2
d_call: NA
v_call: TRBV9
cdr3_nt: TGTGCCAGCAGCGCTGAGACTTACACCGGGGAGCTGTTTTTT
cdr3_aa: CASSAETYTGELFF

clone_size: NA
j_call: TRBJ1-6
d_call: NA
v_call: TRBV9
cdr3_nt: TGTGCCAGCAGCGGGGATAGCTCCTATAATTCACCCCTCCACTTT
cdr3_aa: CASSGDSSYNSPLHF

clone_size: NA
j_call: TRBJ2-5
d_call: NA
v_call: TRBV7-6
cdr3_nt: TGTGCCAGCAGCCGCAATCCCCGAGAGACCCAGTACTTC
cdr3_aa: CASSRNPRETQYF

clone_size: NA
j_call: TRBJ2-7
d_call: TRBD1
v_call: TRBV18
cdr3_nt: TGTGCCAGCTCACTTTCCAGGACAGGCCACGAGCAGTACTTC
cdr3_aa: CASSLSRTGHEQYF

clone_size: once
j_call: TRBJ1-4
d_call: TRBD1
v_call: TRBV2
cdr3_nt: TGTGCCAGCAGTGTAGGAGGACAGGGTTGGGAAAAACTGTTTTTT
cdr3_aa: CASSVGGQGWEKLFF

clone_size: few
j_call: TRBJ2-5
d_call: NA
v_call: TRBV18
cdr3_nt: TGTGCCAGCTCACCAACCGACAGGCGGGAGACCCAGTACTTC
cdr3_aa: CASSPTDRRETQYF

clone_size: NA
j_call: TRBJ2-2
d_call: NA
v_call: TRBV28
cdr3_nt: TGTGCCAGCAGTTTCGGAGGCACGAACACCGGGGAGCTGTTTTTT
cdr3_aa: CASSFGGTNTGELFF

clone_size: NA
j_call: TRBJ2-7
d_call: NA
v_call: TRBV11-3
cdr3_nt: TGTGCCAGCAGCTTAAGAGGGGACGAGCAGTACTTC
cdr3_aa: CASSLRGDEQYF

clone_size: NA
j_call: TRBJ2-5
d_call: NA
v_call: TRBV28
cdr3_nt: TGTGCCAGCAGTTATACCAGCCACCAAGAGACCCAGTACTTC
cdr3_aa: CASSYTSHQETQYF

clone_size: NA
j_call: TRBJ2-1
d_call: NA
v_call: TRBV30
cdr3_nt: TGTGCCTGGAGTGTCGCCGGCGGGTTAAGGTACAATGAGCAGTTCTTC
cdr3_aa: CAWSVAGGLRYNEQFF

clone_size: NA
j_call: TRBJ2-4
d_call: TRBD1
v_call: TRBV5-6
cdr3_nt: TGTGCCAGCAGCTTGTTAGGGACAGGGGTCAAAAACATTCAGTACTTC
cdr3_aa: CASSLLGTGVKNIQYF

clone_size: NA
j_call: TRBJ2-7
d_call: TRBD1
v_call: TRBV4-1
cdr3_nt: TGCGCCAGCAGCCGAAGCCGGGACAGGGGCCACGAGCAGTACTTC
cdr3_aa: CASSRSRDRGHEQYF

clone_size: NA
j_call: TRBJ2-3
d_call: NA
v_call: TRBV27
cdr3_nt: TGTGCCAGCAGTAGCCGGGACGGAGCAAAGGCGCAGTATTTT
cdr3_aa: CASSSRDGAKAQYF

clone_size: few
j_call: TRBJ2-5
d_call: NA
v_call: TRBV28
cdr3_nt: TGTGCCAGCGAGGAGGGGGGGGAGACCCAGTACTTC
cdr3_aa: CASEEGGETQYF

clone_size: NA
j_call: TRBJ2-1
d_call: TRBD1
v_call: TRBV6-5
cdr3_nt: TGTGCCAGCAGAGGGACAGGGTTGTACAATGAGCAGTTCTTC
cdr3_aa: CASRGTGLYNEQFF

clone_size: NA
j_call: TRBJ1-6
d_call: NA
v_call: TRBV4-1
cdr3_nt: TGCGCCAGCAGCCCCGGACAAGGAAGTAACCGCCCAAAGGATTCACCCCTCCACTTT
cdr3_aa: CASSPGQGSNRPKDSPLHF

clone_size: NA
j_call: TRBJ1-6
d_call: NA
v_call: TRBV2
cdr3_nt: TGTGCCAGCAAAATCACGGGCGGGGATAATTCACCCCTCCACTTT
cdr3_aa: CASKITGGDNSPLHF

clone_size: NA
j_call: TRBJ2-3
d_call: TRBD1
v_call: TRBV18
cdr3_nt: TGTGCCAGCTCGCGGAGGGGACAGGGAAGAGATACGCAGTATTTT
cdr3_aa: CASSRRGQGRDTQYF

clone_size: NA
j_call: TRBJ1-1
d_call: NA
v_call: TRBV6-6
cdr3_nt: TGTGCCAGCAGTTCCTACCTCAGGGTTGAAGCTTTCTTT
cdr3_aa: CASSSYLRVEAFF

clone_size: once
j_call: TRBJ1-2
d_call: TRBD1
v_call: TRBV10-3
cdr3_nt: TGTGCCATCAGTGACGGACAGGGTCTCTATGGCTACACCTTC
cdr3_aa: CAISDGQGLYGYTF

clone_size: NA
j_call: TRBJ1-1
d_call: TRBD1
v_call: TRBV19
cdr3_nt: TGTGCCAGCAGGGACAGAACCACTGAAGCTTTCTTT
cdr3_aa: CASRDRTTEAFF

clone_size: few
j_call: TRBJ1-1
d_call: TRBD1
v_call: TRBV7-3
cdr3_nt: TGTGCCAGCAGGGCAGGGGGAGGGACTGAAGCTTTCTTT
cdr3_aa: CASRAGGGTEAFF

clone_size: NA
j_call: TRBJ2-2
d_call: TRBD1
v_call: TRBV6-6
cdr3_nt: TGTGCCAGCTTTAGGGGGCGCCCCGGGGAGCTGTTTTTT
cdr3_aa: CASFRGRPGELFF

clone_size: NA
j_call: TRBJ1-4
d_call: NA
v_call: TRBV28
cdr3_nt: TGTGCCAGCAGTTCTCAGGGGTCTAGTACTAATGAAAAACTGTTTTTT
cdr3_aa: CASSSQGSSTNEKLFF

clone_size: NA
j_call: TRBJ2-2
d_call: TRBD2
v_call: TRBV30
cdr3_nt: TGTGCCTGGAGGGGAGGGCAGAACACCGGGGAGCTGTTTTTT
cdr3_aa: CAWRGGQNTGELFF

clone_size: once
j_call: TRBJ2-5
d_call: TRBD2
v_call: TRBV25-1
cdr3_nt: TGTGCCAGCAGTGCTTCTCCGGGACTAGCGGAAGAGACCCAGTACTTC
cdr3_aa: CASSASPGLAEETQYF

clone_size: NA
j_call: TRBJ1-1
d_call: TRBD1
v_call: TRBV5-1
cdr3_nt: TGCGCCAGCAGCCGTAGACAGGGGGATAAGGAGGCTTTCTTT
cdr3_aa: CASSRRQGDKEAFF

clone_size: NA
j_call: TRBJ2-5
d_call: NA
v_call: TRBV4-3
cdr3_nt: TGCGCCAGCAGCCAAAAGGGGTCAGTCCAAGAGACCCAGTACTTC
cdr3_aa: CASSQKGSVQETQYF

clone_size: NA
j_call: TRBJ2-7
d_call: TRBD2
v_call: TRBV6-1
cdr3_nt: TGTGCCAGCAGTGCTCTAGCGGGAGTTTACGAGCAGTACTTC
cdr3_aa: CASSALAGVYEQYF

clone_size: many
j_call: TRBJ2-1
d_call: TRBD1
v_call: TRBV5-4
cdr3_nt: TGTGCCAGCAGCGTGACAGGGGTGGGCGATGAGCAGTTCTTC
cdr3_aa: CASSVTGVGDEQFF

clone_size: few
j_call: TRBJ1-1
d_call: NA
v_call: TRBV18
cdr3_nt: TGTGCCAGCTCACCCCAGAGCGGGGGGAACACTGAAGCTTTCTTT
cdr3_aa: CASSPQSGGNTEAFF

clone_size: NA
j_call: TRBJ2-1
d_call: NA
v_call: TRBV10-3
cdr3_nt: TGTGCCATCAGTGGTTTAGCGGTAGGGGGTAATGAGCAGTTCTTC
cdr3_aa: CAISGLAVGGNEQFF